This T cell receptor (beta chain) came from a study of blood T cell repertoires in COVID-19. Only in-frame clones appear in the TCRdb table, and some are missing; sequencing was by immunoSEQ multiplex PCR. The sample has roughly 140,000 clones; approximately 84% are singletons. The CDR3 has 13 amino acids. V was clipped by 3 bases and J by 4 bases; unmatched bases: 2. Germline assignment: CDR1 SGHDN and CDR2 FVKESK. The chain employs TRBV14 and TRBJ1-1, with 7 bases that match TRBD1. Sequenced input: PBMCs or T cells enriched from blood (not recorded which). The TCR originated in a woman aged 18-29 years who had been exposed to COVID-19. The CDR3 region has the DNA TGTGCCAGCAGCCATTACAGGGGCACTGAAGCTTTCTTT. It encodes CASSHYRGTEAFF.